The source of this T cell receptor beta chain is a study of Graves' ophthalmopathy and Graves' hyperthyroidism. Study information: Absence of ophthalmopathy within 18 months of follow-up defined stable hyperthyroidism.

Findings and limits, study-wide: Blood repertoires reportedly contained most expanded thyroid clonotypes above 0.001 frequency. The 13-signature model separated ophthalmopathy from stable hyperthyroidism at 85% to 90% sensitivity and approximately 79% specificity.

A remark on this clonotype: The target antigen is unknown.

Patients were diagnosed from clinical symptoms, serum thyroxine, TRAb, thyroid ultrasound and orbital computed tomography. The sequenced template was RNA, covering the TCR beta CDR3 region. First-round RT-PCR employed HTBI primers, with a second-round multiplex PCR after it. A single record per CDR3 protein comes from TCRdb applying MiXCR to the multiplex PCR reads. The top ten clones hold 11% of a sample with 900,000 to 1,200,000 distinct CDR3 sequences, about 40% of them seen once. Trimming left V 1 base short and J 2 bases short, with 20 bases between. CDR1 is SGHTA and CDR2 is FQGTGA in the germline V gene. The CDR3 has 18 amino acids.

Sequences were obtained from peripheral blood or thyroid tissue (not recorded which). The chain employs TRBV7-3 and TRBJ2-5; D not resolved. The clonotype was recovered from an adult man with Graves' hyperthyroidism. In nucleotides, the CDR3 is TGTGCCAGCAGCTTAAATCTGGGATTAGCTATCTTTCAAGAGACCCAGTACTTC. This gives the protein CASSLNLGLAIFQETQYF.